This passage covers 14 T cell receptor beta chains from one sample sequenced in a study of CD8+ T cells in alopecia areata. Following RNA extraction, reverse transcription yielded cDNA that acted as the sequencing template. The data were produced by immunoSEQ multiplex PCR, yet TCRdb's version contains in-frame clones alone and is incomplete. Among 55,000 to 70,000 clones listed, about half were seen once. The sequencing here drew on CD8+ T cells sorted from blood, taken at week 0. These receptors were collected from a human donor with alopecia areata.

This rearrangement joins TRBV25-1 to TRBJ2-7; D might be TRBD1 or TRBD2, each matching 5 bases. This CDR3 has 13 amino acids. The germline gives CDR1 MGHDK, CDR2 SYGVNS. The ends were cut back, 5 bases at V and 3 bases at J, with 11 bases in the middle. The chain's CDR3 is CASSRLQDYEQYF. In nucleotides, the CDR3 is TGTGCCAGCAGTAGACTACAGGACTACGAGCAGTACTTC.

This chain links TRBV4-3 with TRBJ2-7, with 9 bases that match TRBD2. V lost 1 base and J lost 5; bases outside the gene matches: 9. Germline V gene sequence: CDR1 LGHNA, CDR2 YSLEER. CDR3 size: 16 residues. The CDR3 spells CASSQGLASGDHEQYF. The CDR3, as DNA: TGCGCCAGCAGCCAAGGGCTGGCTAGCGGGGACCACGAGCAGTACTTC.

CDR3 residues: CASWRKGGYEQYF. The CDR3 DNA follows: TGTGCCAGCTGGAGGAAGGGGGGCTACGAGCAGTACTTC. J is TRBJ2-7 and V is TRBV27; D assignment may be TRBD1 or TRBD2 (6 bases each). The CDR3 length is 13 residues. Trimming removed 8 bases from V and 3 bases from J, with 14 bases in between. Germline CDR1 MNHEY, CDR2 SMNVEV (reference sequence).

This rearrangement joins TRBV4-1 to TRBJ2-7, with a weak D call TRBD2 (5 bases). The CDR3 totals 12 residues. The germline gives CDR1 MGHRA, CDR2 YSYEKL. The V end was cut by 3 bases, the J end by 7 bases, with 10 bases between. CDR3 sequence reads: CASSHPRGEQYF. The DNA for the CDR3 is TGCGCCAGCAGCCACCCTCGGGGAGAGCAGTACTTC.

V is TRBV6-5 and J is TRBJ1-2, with D maybe TRBD1 (5 bases). The germline CDR1 and CDR2 sequences are MNHEY and SVGAGI. CDR3 length equals 14 residues. V was pared by 8 bases and J by 3 bases, with 16 bases between. The CDR3 DNA reads TGTGCCAGCTCGAATCGCGGGGGGTACTATGGCTACACCTTC. Its protein product is CASSNRGGYYGYTF.

This clone was counted a single time. The chain uses TRBV2 and TRBJ2-7, with D possibly being TRBD1 or TRBD2 (5 bases each). The CDR3 contains 14 residues. Trimming took off 7 bases at V and 3 bases at J, with 16 bases between the two ends. Germline CDR1 reads SNHLY; CDR2 reads FYNNEI. DNA for the CDR3: TGTGCCAGCATTGGGGCCACTAGAGGCTACGAGCAGTACTTC. It encodes CASIGATRGYEQYF.

This clone was seen many times. The rearrangement joins TRBV2 to TRBJ2-5; TRBD1 agrees at 7 bases. This CDR3 comprises 14 residues. The V and J ends lost 7 bases and 4 bases, in that order; junction bases with no gene match: 9. The V gene's germline CDR1 is SNHLY and CDR2 FYNNEI. CDR3 region: CASTPKGASETQYF. CDR3 DNA sequence: TGTGCCAGCACCCCCAAGGGGGCATCAGAGACCCAGTACTTC.

V and J are TRBV9 and TRBJ2-1; maybe TRBD2 (7 bases). Trimming removed 0 bases at V and 7 bases at J, with 17 bases between. This CDR3 contains 16 residues. Germline V gene lookup returns CDR1 SGDLS and CDR2 YYNGEE. CDR3 loop: CASSVEGGGLGNEQFF. The CDR3 coding sequence is TGTGCCAGCAGCGTAGAGGGAGGGGGATTGGGGAATGAGCAGTTCTTC.

The V and J genes are TRBV7-9 and TRBJ2-1, with D hard to call. V was pared by 4 bases and J by 7 bases, with 8 bases between. Germline V CDR1 and CDR2: SEHNR, FQNEAQ (reference sequence). The CDR3 consists of 12 residues. The CDR3 here is CASSSSGNEQFF. DNA of the CDR3: TGTGCCAGCAGCTCAAGTGGGAATGAGCAGTTCTTC.

The rearrangement uses TRBV9 and TRBJ1-5; D is unclear. Trimming took off 0 bases at V and 6 bases at J, with 7 bases between the two ends. The germline CDR1 and CDR2 sequences are SGDLS and YYNGEE. CDR3 size: 13 residues. CDR3 bases: TGTGCCAGCAGCGTAGGGTATCGTCAGCCCCAGCATTTT. Encoded protein: CASSVGYRQPQHF.

The rearrangement joins TRBV7-9 to TRBJ1-4; D is unresolved. V was clipped by 5 bases and J by 0 bases, with 13 bases between them. Germline CDR1 and CDR2: SEHNR and FQNEAQ (reference sequence). This CDR3 region has 16 residues. CDR3 sequence: CASSPGYVATNEKLFF. CDR3 in DNA: TGTGCCAGCAGCCCCGGCTACGTAGCAACTAATGAAAAACTGTTTTTT.

This chain uses TRBV2 with TRBJ1-2, with TRBD1 matching 10 bases. Germline CDR1 SNHLY, CDR2 FYNNEI. The CDR3 length is 15 residues. Losses at the gene ends were 6 bases for V and 6 bases for J; bases not matched to a gene: 10. This CDR3 reads CASSERTGGRDGYTF. The CDR3 nucleotides read TGTGCCAGCAGCGAGCGGACAGGGGGGCGGGATGGCTACACCTTC.

This clone was detected only a few times. Within the sample, other DNA sequences also encode this same CDR3. This sequence joins TRBV4-1 and TRBJ2-1; 7 nucleotides line up with TRBD2. This CDR3 is 15 amino acids long. The junction had 4 bases not matched to a gene; V was cut back by 1 base and J by 4 bases. CDR1 is MGHRA and CDR2 is YSYEKL in the germline V gene. The CDR3 spells CASSQGLADYNEQFF. Here the CDR3 DNA reads TGCGCCAGCAGCCAAGGACTAGCAGATTACAATGAGCAGTTCTTC.

The chain combines TRBV6-1 with TRBJ2-5; no definite D call. Trimming shortened V by 6 bases and J by 2 bases, and 4 bases separated the two germline ends. CDR3 length: 11 amino acids. From germline, CDR1 is MNHNS and CDR2 SASEGT. The CDR3 reads CASRLQETQYF. The CDR3 DNA sequence: TGTGCCAGCAGACTACAAGAGACCCAGTACTTC.